This T cell receptor (beta chain) was recovered during a study of blood T cell repertoires in COVID-19. Study summary: COVID-19 samples collected from the United States, Italy and Spain covered acute and convalescent phases. PBMCs, B-cell-depleted T cells, or T cells provided the cDNA or gDNA that made up the material.

In the authors' methods: Reference gene primer amplification yielded estimated nucleated cell counts. The table came from immunoSEQ multiplex PCR; TCRdb's copy has only in-frame clones and leaves some out. V, J and clone size reflect that table, while D and trimming were determined from the DNA. The repertoire has 97,000 or so clones, approximately 84% of them found once; the top ten carry just under 4.5%. The sequenced sample was peripheral blood. This receptor was obtained from a human donor in a cohort sampled during active COVID-19.

The CDR3 sequence is CASSIDGSGVSDTQYF. CDR3 nucleotides: TGTGCCAGTAGTATAGATGGTAGCGGGGTGTCAGATACGCAGTATTTT. This rearrangement joins TRBV19 to TRBJ2-3; 8 bases map to TRBD2. V shed 0 bases, J shed 4 bases, and the junction held 6 bases outside the gene matches. The germline V gene encodes CDR1 LNHDA and CDR2 SQIVND (reference sequence). The CDR3 runs to 16 residues.